Listed below are T cell receptor beta chains from one sample, sequenced in a study of cytomegalovirus exposure and HLA in healthy donors. Only in-frame clones appear in the TCRdb table, and some are missing; sequencing was by immunoSEQ multiplex PCR. The table shows about 160,000 clones, with about 75% occurring only once. The sequencing sample was made of PBMCs. These receptor sequences come from a woman between 45 and 65 years old in good health and CMV-seropositive. The CDR3 runs from the conserved cysteine through the conserved F or W. D genes are given only for firm matches. Clone size is given for some rows only: seen once, a few or many times, or a class if the clone is expanded.

DNA: TGTGCCAGTAGTCCCTTCACAGGCTATGGCTACACCTTC
CDR3: CASSPFTGYGYTF
V: TRBV19
size: -
J: TRBJ1-2
D: -

DNA: TGTGCCAGCTCAGGACCTAGCCGCCTTAGCACAGATACGCAGTATTTT
CDR3: CASSGPSRLSTDTQYF
V: TRBV18
size: -
J: TRBJ2-3
D: -

DNA: TGTGCCACAGGGGGCAGCACAGATACGCAGTATTTT
CDR3: CATGGSTDTQYF
V: TRBV10-3
size: few
J: TRBJ2-3
D: TRBD1

DNA: TGTGCCAGCAGTGGCCGTGGATCTAGCGGGGCCCCACTTGACTCCTACGAGCAGTACTTC
CDR3: CASSGRGSSGAPLDSYEQYF
V: TRBV6-1
size: -
J: TRBJ2-7
D: TRBD2

DNA: TGTGCCAGCAGCCCTTCGACTAGCTCCTACGAGCAGTACTTC
CDR3: CASSPSTSSYEQYF
V: TRBV2
size: -
J: TRBJ2-7
D: -

DNA: TGTGCCAGCAGCTTAGCGGGAGGTAGCAGAGCGGGGGGTGCCAGGGATACGCAGTATTTT
CDR3: CASSLAGGSRAGGARDTQYF
V: TRBV7-6
size: -
J: TRBJ2-3
D: TRBD2

DNA: TGTGCCAGCAGAGTAGGGGAAGAGGACTATGGCTACACCTTC
CDR3: CASRVGEEDYGYTF
V: TRBV5-4
size: -
J: TRBJ1-2
D: -

DNA: TGTGCCAGCAGTGGTCAGCGGGGGGGACAGGAGACCCAGTACTTC
CDR3: CASSGQRGGQETQYF
V: TRBV2
size: -
J: TRBJ2-5
D: TRBD2

DNA: TGTGCTAGTGGTTTTGCCCTAGCGGGGGGGCCACGGTACAATGAGCAGTTCTTC
CDR3: CASGFALAGGPRYNEQFF
V: TRBV12-5
size: few
J: TRBJ2-1
D: TRBD2

DNA: TGTGCCAGTAGTGAGGGACAGGGTGGCGAGCAGTACTTC
CDR3: CASSEGQGGEQYF
V: TRBV19
size: -
J: TRBJ2-7
D: TRBD1

DNA: TGTGCCAGCAGACCTCGACTAACTACCCTCTCCTACAATGAGCAGTTCTTC
CDR3: CASRPRLTTLSYNEQFF
V: TRBV25-1
size: -
J: TRBJ2-1
D: -

DNA: TGTGCCAGCACCCCAGGGACAGGGTTTGACTATGGCTACACCTTC
CDR3: CASTPGTGFDYGYTF
V: TRBV21-1
size: -
J: TRBJ1-2
D: -

DNA: TGTGCCAGCAGCACCCGACAGGGGGTGAACACTGAAGCTTTCTTT
CDR3: CASSTRQGVNTEAFF
V: TRBV13
size: few
J: TRBJ1-1
D: TRBD1

DNA: TGCAGTCCCTTGGGGAGCTATGGCTACACCTTC
CDR3: CSPLGSYGYTF
V: TRBV20-1
size: once
J: TRBJ1-2
D: -

DNA: TGTGCCAGCCTCGGGGGGTCAGAATTTAACTATGGCTACACCTTC
CDR3: CASLGGSEFNYGYTF
V: TRBV2
size: -
J: TRBJ1-2
D: -

DNA: TGTGCCAGCAGCGTAACAGCGGGAAGCACTGAAGCTTTCTTT
CDR3: CASSVTAGSTEAFF
V: TRBV7-2
size: -
J: TRBJ1-1
D: -

DNA: TGTGCCAGCAGACCGGGGACTAGCGGGGAGAGCACAGATACGCAGTATTTT
CDR3: CASRPGTSGESTDTQYF
V: TRBV6-4
size: -
J: TRBJ2-3
D: TRBD2

DNA: TGTGCCAGCAACGGACTCTCCTACGAGCAGTACTTC
CDR3: CASNGLSYEQYF
V: TRBV2
size: -
J: TRBJ2-7
D: -

DNA: TGTGCCAGCAAGACTAGCGGGGGGTTGACAGATACGCAGTATTTT
CDR3: CASKTSGGLTDTQYF
V: TRBV2
size: -
J: TRBJ2-3
D: TRBD2

DNA: TGTGCCAGCACCCTACAGGAAGGCAGGACGGTCTATAATTCACCCCTCCACTTT
CDR3: CASTLQEGRTVYNSPLHF
V: TRBV2
size: -
J: TRBJ1-6
D: -

DNA: TGCAGCGTTTCAGCGGGGAGCACAGATACGCAGTATTTT
CDR3: CSVSAGSTDTQYF
V: TRBV29-1
size: -
J: TRBJ2-3
D: TRBD2

DNA: TGTGCCAGCTCACCACAGGGAGAACGGAAAGCTTTCTTT
CDR3: CASSPQGERKAFF
V: TRBV18
size: -
J: TRBJ1-1
D: -

DNA: TGCGCCAGCAGCTCAGGACAGATGACTGAAGCTTTCTTT
CDR3: CASSSGQMTEAFF
V: TRBV5-1
size: -
J: TRBJ1-1
D: -

DNA: TGTGCCAGTAGTACACCGGGACAGTGGTCCGGCTACACCTTC
CDR3: CASSTPGQWSGYTF
V: TRBV19
size: once
J: TRBJ1-2
D: TRBD1

DNA: TGCGCCAGCAGATCCGGGACTAGCGGGGGCGAAGATACGCAGTATTTT
CDR3: CASRSGTSGGEDTQYF
V: TRBV5-1
size: -
J: TRBJ2-3
D: TRBD2

DNA: TGCGCCAGCAGAACAGGGACCGGGGATCAATTTTCACCCCTCCACTTT
CDR3: CASRTGTGDQFSPLHF
V: TRBV5-1
size: once
J: TRBJ1-6
D: -

DNA: TGTGCCAGCAGGGTGACAGCAAGCAATCAGCCCCAGCATTTT
CDR3: CASRVTASNQPQHF
V: TRBV2
size: -
J: TRBJ1-5
D: -